This TCR beta chain was identified in a study of blood T cell repertoires in COVID-19. Study details: The samples span acute and convalescent COVID-19 from the United States, Italy and Spain. Nucleic acid was either cDNA or gDNA, and it came from T cells, B-cell-depleted T cells, or PBMCs.

Original handling: The authors estimated nucleated cell counts from reference gene primer amplification. TCRdb's copy holds only in-frame clones and misses some; the assay was immunoSEQ multiplex PCR. V, J and clone size are taken as reported in that table, and D and trimming were inferred from the DNA itself. Here the sample spans 68,000 or so clones, 86% being singletons. Sequencing was carried out using peripheral blood. The TCR originated in a man aged 50-59 years with acute or convalescent COVID-19.

CDR3 protein: CASSIQGSRGNTIYF. CDR3 nucleotide sequence: TGTGCCAGCAGTATACAGGGCTCACGTGGAAACACCATATATTTT. This chain uses TRBV11-2 with TRBJ1-3; TRBD1 is a possible D gene (6 bases). The V gene lost 6 bases and the J gene lost 3 bases, with 15 bases spanning the gap. The CDR3 covers 15 residues. Germline CDR1 reads SGHAT; CDR2 reads FQNNGV.